These T cell receptor beta chains were read from a single sample in a study of identical twins. TCRdb redid the calling of the 5' RACE reads with MiXCR, one entry per CDR3 protein. The top ten clones hold around 9% of a sample with approximately 230,000 distinct CDR3 sequences, over 12% of them seen once. Sequencing was carried out using memory (CD45RO+) T cells sorted from blood. All receptors come from a woman between 18 and 29 years old in good health. The CDR3 runs from the conserved cysteine through the conserved F or W. D genes are given only for firm matches. Expanded clones get a size class; other rows say once, few or many, or leave the size out.

TGTGCCAGCAGTGAACTTACCCAAGAGACCCAGTACTTC	CASSELTQETQYF	.	.	TRBV2	TRBJ2-5
TGTGCCAGCAGTTCCGAATTGGGGACTGGGGAGATGTGGGGCAATCAGCCCCAGCATTTT	CASSSELGTGEMWGNQPQHF	.	few	TRBV6-2/TRBV6-3	TRBJ1-5
TGCGCCAGCAGCTTAGCGGGAGCCGTATACAATGAGCAGTTCTTC	CASSLAGAVYNEQFF	TRBD2	.	TRBV5-1	TRBJ2-1
TGCAGTGCTAGAGATTTTGCCGGGGAGCTGTTTTTT	CSARDFAGELFF	.	.	TRBV20-1	TRBJ2-2
TGCAGCGCCCAGGGACTAGCGGGGGGACACCGCTACAATGAGCAGTTCTTC	CSAQGLAGGHRYNEQFF	TRBD2	many	TRBV29-1	TRBJ2-1
TGTGCCAGCAGTACCCCGGGGTCTAGCCGCGAGCAGTTCTTC	CASSTPGSSREQFF	.	.	TRBV6-1	TRBJ2-1
TGCAGCGCCGGGAAGGACTGGGACACAGATACGCAGTATTTT	CSAGKDWDTDTQYF	.	.	TRBV29-1	TRBJ2-3
TGTGCCAGCTCACAGGGACTCTACAATGAGCAGTTCTTC	CASSQGLYNEQFF	.	many	TRBV18	TRBJ2-1
TGTGCCAGCAGCCAAGGTGGGCAGGGGAACACTGAAGCTTTCTTT	CASSQGGQGNTEAFF	.	.	TRBV4-2	TRBJ1-1
TGTGCCAGCAGTGAGGGAGTGGCCTACAATGAGCAGTTCTTC	CASSEGVAYNEQFF	.	many	TRBV25-1	TRBJ2-1
TGTGCCAGCAGCCAAGCCCAGCGGGACGGTTTGAGGGCCAACGTCCTGACTTTC	CASSQAQRDGLRANVLTF	TRBD2	few	TRBV4-2	TRBJ2-6
TGTGCCAGCAGCTTGTCAGGGATCCTAAACACTGAAGCTTTCTTT	CASSLSGILNTEAFF	.	.	TRBV11-2	TRBJ1-1
TGCAGTGCTAGGCCGGGACAGGCCTCCTACAATGAGCAGTTCTTC	CSARPGQASYNEQFF	TRBD1	few	TRBV20-1	TRBJ2-1
TGTGCCAGCAGCTTAGCTCTTGCCGGGACTAGCGGCCAAGAGACCCAGTACTTC	CASSLALAGTSGQETQYF	TRBD2	.	TRBV11-2	TRBJ2-5
TGTGCCAGCAGCCTGAACAGGGGTCCCGAGCAGTACTTC	CASSLNRGPEQYF	TRBD1	few	TRBV7-8	TRBJ2-7
TGCGCCAGCAGCCGAGAGACTGGGACCTACGAGCAGTACTTC	CASSRETGTYEQYF	.	few	TRBV4-3	TRBJ2-7
TGTGCCAGCAGTGTGTCCAGGGTAACTGAAGCTTTCTTT	CASSVSRVTEAFF	.	few	TRBV2	TRBJ1-1
TGTGCCAGCACCCCTGACTACTACTCCCCTGGTGAGCAGTTCTTC	CASTPDYYSPGEQFF	.	.	TRBV12-3/TRBV12-4	TRBJ2-1
TGCAGTGCTAGTTTAGGTAGTGGCTACACCTTC	CSASLGSGYTF	.	.	TRBV20-1	TRBJ1-2
TGTGCCAGCTGCCCTCGAAGAGCGGGGTCCTACGAGCAGTACTTC	CASCPRRAGSYEQYF	TRBD2	.	TRBV18	TRBJ2-7
TGCGCCAGCAGTGAGACCGGCCCCTCGGGGGCTTTCTTT	CASSETGPSGAFF	.	few	TRBV10-2	TRBJ1-1
TGTGCCAGCAGGCAACAGGGGGCGGGTGGCTACACCTTC	CASRQQGAGGYTF	TRBD1	.	TRBV12-3/TRBV12-4	TRBJ1-2
TGTGCCAGCAGTACCCCGGGATACAATGAGCAGTTCTTC	CASSTPGYNEQFF	.	.	TRBV5-6	TRBJ2-1
TGTGCCAGCATACCTTCCGGGGGCCTTTTCCGGGGCACTGAAGCTTTCTTT	CASIPSGGLFRGTEAFF	.	few	TRBV7-9	TRBJ1-1
TGCAGTGCTATTCGGGAGGCTAACAATGAGCAGTTCTTC	CSAIREANNEQFF	TRBD2	few	TRBV20-1	TRBJ2-1
TGTGCCAGCAGCCCCGTGGATGGCTACACCTTC	CASSPVDGYTF	.	few	TRBV9	TRBJ1-2
TGTGCCAGCAGACAAACTAGCGGCGTCTCCTACAATGAGCAGTTCTTC	CASRQTSGVSYNEQFF	TRBD2	few	TRBV12-3/TRBV12-4	TRBJ2-1
TGTGCCAGCAGTTTAGCGATCGGATCACCCCTCCACTTT	CASSLAIGSPLHF	.	few	TRBV12-3/TRBV12-4	TRBJ1-6
TGTGCCAGCAGTTATCGGGCTAGCGGGGGCACAGATACGCAGTATTTT	CASSYRASGGTDTQYF	TRBD2	many	TRBV6-5	TRBJ2-3
TGTGCCAGCAGCCGACAAAGTTTCAATGAGCAGTTCTTC	CASSRQSFNEQFF	.	few	TRBV7-2	TRBJ2-1
TGCAGCGTCAGACAGGGGGCTATCACAGATACGCAGTATTTT	CSVRQGAITDTQYF	TRBD1	.	TRBV29-1	TRBJ2-3
TGCGCCAGCAGTGGCGGGAGCCCGCAAGAGACCCAGTACTTC	CASSGGSPQETQYF	TRBD2	.	TRBV5-1	TRBJ2-5
TGTGCCAGCTCACCACCCCGGGGGGCGCAGATACGGGATGAGCAGTTCTTC	CASSPPRGAQIRDEQFF	.	many	TRBV18	TRBJ2-1
TGCAGTGCTACGGGGGTAGGGTCTGAAGCTTTCTTT	CSATGVGSEAFF	.	.	TRBV20-1	TRBJ1-1
TGTGCCAGCAGCCCGGACACCAAGAAGGGTGGCTACACCTTC	CASSPDTKKGGYTF	.	few	TRBV9	TRBJ1-2
TGCGCCAGCAGCCAAGATAAACACTATGGCTACACCTTC	CASSQDKHYGYTF	.	.	TRBV4-3	TRBJ1-2
TGCAGTGCTAGAGGACAGTTAATGAACACTGAAGCTTTCTTT	CSARGQLMNTEAFF	.	.	TRBV20-1	TRBJ1-1
TGTGCCAGCAGCTCCGACAGGGGCCAAAACTATGGCTACACCTTC	CASSSDRGQNYGYTF	TRBD1	.	TRBV7-9	TRBJ1-2
TGTGCCAGCAGTTTTTCCTACGGTTTGAAGGAAAAACTGTTTTTT	CASSFSYGLKEKLFF	.	.	TRBV12-3/TRBV12-4	TRBJ1-4
TGCGCCAGCAGCCAACAGGGGTGGGAGACCCAGTACTTC	CASSQQGWETQYF	.	few	TRBV4-1	TRBJ2-5
TGTGCCAGCAGGAGCTACAGGGAAGAAAAACTGTTTTTT	CASRSYREEKLFF	.	few	TRBV12-3/TRBV12-4	TRBJ1-4
TGTGCCAGCAGCTCCCTAGCCTCCGGGCCCTACAATGAGCAGTTCTTC	CASSSLASGPYNEQFF	.	many	TRBV7-2	TRBJ2-1
TGCAGTGCTGGTAAAGCAGGTCGCACAGATACGCAGTATTTT	CSAGKAGRTDTQYF	.	few	TRBV20-1	TRBJ2-3
TGTGCCAGCTCAATACAACAGGCCAAAAACATTCAGTACTTC	CASSIQQAKNIQYF	.	.	TRBV2	TRBJ2-4
TGTGCCAGCAAGAAGACTAGCGCCAACAATGAGCAGTTCTTC	CASKKTSANNEQFF	TRBD2	.	TRBV3-1	TRBJ2-1
TGTGCTAGTGGTTTGACAGGTCCGGTCGTGAATGAGCAGTTCTTC	CASGLTGPVVNEQFF	.	few	TRBV12-5	TRBJ2-1
TGCAGTGCTAGTTCCGGGAGGGCGGGAAAACTGTTTTTT	CSASSGRAGKLFF	.	many	TRBV20-1	TRBJ1-4
TGCGCCAGCAGCTTGGATCACTACGAGCAGTACTTC	CASSLDHYEQYF	.	few	TRBV5-1	TRBJ2-7
TGTGCCAGCGGCACGGGCATCAATGAGCAGTTCTTC	CASGTGINEQFF	.	few	TRBV28	TRBJ2-1
TGTGCCAGCAGTTTATCGGGTGAGCAGTACTTC	CASSLSGEQYF	.	few	TRBV12-3/TRBV12-4	TRBJ2-7
TGTGCCAGCAGCTCCCCGATAACAGGACCCTACGAGCAGTACTTC	CASSSPITGPYEQYF	.	.	TRBV7-2	TRBJ2-7
TGCAGCGTTGAAGGGACAGGGCTCTCAACCTACGAGCAGTACTTC	CSVEGTGLSTYEQYF	TRBD1	.	TRBV29-1	TRBJ2-7
TGTGCCAGCAGCCGCGATGGGACAGGGTCGCAGTATTTT	CASSRDGTGSQYF	TRBD1	many	TRBV5-6	TRBJ2-3
TGTGCCAGCAGCTCCCGGGACAGGGGGCGCGAGCAGTACTTC	CASSSRDRGREQYF	TRBD1	.	TRBV7-9	TRBJ2-7
TGTGCCAGCAGTCCATCCGGACGCACAGATACGCAGTATTTT	CASSPSGRTDTQYF	.	many	TRBV6-2/TRBV6-3	TRBJ2-3
TGTGCCAGCAGTTTACTCGGTCGGGCCGGCGGCTACACCTTC	CASSLLGRAGGYTF	.	few	TRBV12-3/TRBV12-4	TRBJ1-2
TGTGCCAGCAGTGAAAGTCAGGGGGCGGCCTATGGCTACACCTTC	CASSESQGAAYGYTF	TRBD1	many	TRBV25-1	TRBJ1-2
TGTGCCAGCAGCGTGGGACACGACACAGATACGCAGTATTTT	CASSVGHDTDTQYF	.	.	TRBV9	TRBJ2-3
TGTGCCAGCAGCGGGGACAACGAGCAGTACTTC	CASSGDNEQYF	.	.	TRBV2	TRBJ2-7
TGTGCCAGCAGGACTAGCGGGAGTGGGACAGATACGCAGTATTTT	CASRTSGSGTDTQYF	.	.	TRBV21-1	TRBJ2-3